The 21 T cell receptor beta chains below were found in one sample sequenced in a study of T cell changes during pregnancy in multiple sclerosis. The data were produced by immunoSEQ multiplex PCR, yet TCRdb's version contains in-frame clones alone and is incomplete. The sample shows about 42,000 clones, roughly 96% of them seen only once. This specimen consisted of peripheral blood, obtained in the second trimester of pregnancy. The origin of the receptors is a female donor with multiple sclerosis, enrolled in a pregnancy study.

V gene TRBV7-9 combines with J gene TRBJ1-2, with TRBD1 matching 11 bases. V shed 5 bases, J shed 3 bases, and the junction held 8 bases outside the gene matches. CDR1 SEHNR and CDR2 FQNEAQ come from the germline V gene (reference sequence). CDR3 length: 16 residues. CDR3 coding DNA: TGTGCCAGCAGCGACGGGACAGGGGGATTCGACTATGGCTACACCTTC. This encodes CASSDGTGGFDYGYTF.

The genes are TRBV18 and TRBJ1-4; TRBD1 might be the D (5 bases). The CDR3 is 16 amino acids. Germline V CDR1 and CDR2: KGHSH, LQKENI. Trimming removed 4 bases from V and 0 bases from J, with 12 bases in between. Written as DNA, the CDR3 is TGTGCCAGCTCACAAGACAGATCCGCAACTAATGAAAAACTGTTTTTT. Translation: CASSQDRSATNEKLFF.

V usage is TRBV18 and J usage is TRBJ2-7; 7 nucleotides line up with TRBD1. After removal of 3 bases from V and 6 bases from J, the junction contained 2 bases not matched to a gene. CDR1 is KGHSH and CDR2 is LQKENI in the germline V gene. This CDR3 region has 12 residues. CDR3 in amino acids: CASSPRQGEQYF. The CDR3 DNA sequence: TGTGCCAGCTCACCCCGACAGGGCGAGCAGTACTTC.

The CDR3 coding sequence is TGTGCCAGCAGCCGAAAGGCCGCTAGCGAGAGGTATTTT. It encodes CASSRKAASERYF. This chain links TRBV6-5 with TRBJ2-3; the D gene is possibly TRBD2 (6 bases). V lost 6 bases and J 14 bases, leaving 21 bases between the germline ends. The CDR3 has 13 amino acids. Germline loops: CDR1 MNHEY, CDR2 SVGAGI.

CDR3 in DNA: TGCGCCAGCAGCTTGGGCTGGGGGCTGTCGAGAGAGCAGTACTTC. It encodes CASSLGWGLSREQYF. V gene TRBV5-1 combines with J gene TRBJ2-7, with D tentatively TRBD1 (6 bases). V was cut by 0 bases and J by 7 bases, with 17 bases left in between. CDR1 and CDR2 from the germline V gene are SGHRS and YFSETQ. The CDR3 consists of 15 residues.

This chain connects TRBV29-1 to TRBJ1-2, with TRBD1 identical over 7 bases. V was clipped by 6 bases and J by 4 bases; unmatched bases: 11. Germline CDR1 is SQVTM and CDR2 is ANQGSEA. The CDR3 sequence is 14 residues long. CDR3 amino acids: CSVNTGTASYGYTF. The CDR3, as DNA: TGCAGCGTCAATACCGGGACAGCGAGCTATGGCTACACCTTC.

The CDR3, as DNA: TGCGCCAGGCCACTGGAGTACGAGCAGTACTTC. Translated, it gives CARPLEYEQYF. The chain joins TRBV5-1 to TRBJ2-7; D uncertain. V was cut by 8 bases and J by 4 bases, with 10 bases left in between. CDR3 length: 11 amino acids. The germline gives CDR1 SGHRS, CDR2 YFSETQ.

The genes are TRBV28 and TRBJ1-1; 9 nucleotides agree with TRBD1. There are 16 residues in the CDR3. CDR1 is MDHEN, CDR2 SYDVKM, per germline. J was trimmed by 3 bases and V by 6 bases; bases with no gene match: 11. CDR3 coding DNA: TGTGCCAGCAGGGAACAGGGGGCGCGGAGGGACACTGAAGCTTTCTTT. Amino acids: CASREQGARRDTEAFF.

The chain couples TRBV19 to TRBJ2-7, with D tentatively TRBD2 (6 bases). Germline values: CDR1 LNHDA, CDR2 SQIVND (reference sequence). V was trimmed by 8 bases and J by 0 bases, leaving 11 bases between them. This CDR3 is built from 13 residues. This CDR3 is CASRGSGSYEQYF. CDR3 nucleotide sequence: TGTGCCAGTCGGGGGAGCGGCTCCTACGAGCAGTACTTC.

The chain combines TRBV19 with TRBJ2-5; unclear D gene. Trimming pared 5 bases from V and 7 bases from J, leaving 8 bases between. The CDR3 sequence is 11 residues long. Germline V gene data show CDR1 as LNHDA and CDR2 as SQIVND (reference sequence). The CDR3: CASSQTGTQYF. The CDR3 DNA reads TGTGCCAGTAGTCAGACTGGGACCCAGTACTTC.

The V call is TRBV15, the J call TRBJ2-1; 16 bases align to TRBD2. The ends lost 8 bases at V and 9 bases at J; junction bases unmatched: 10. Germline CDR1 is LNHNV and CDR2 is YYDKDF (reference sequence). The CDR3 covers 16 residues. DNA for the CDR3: TGTGCCACCGTACCCGGGACTAGCGGGAGGGGGAGTGAGCAGTTCTTC. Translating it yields CATVPGTSGRGSEQFF.

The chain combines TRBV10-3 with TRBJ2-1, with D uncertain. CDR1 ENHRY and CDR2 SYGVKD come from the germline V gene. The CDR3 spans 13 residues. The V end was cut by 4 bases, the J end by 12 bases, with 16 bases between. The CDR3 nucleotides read TGTGCCATCAGTGCCTCCAGTGTCTCGGGGCAGTTCTTC. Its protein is CAISASSVSGQFF.

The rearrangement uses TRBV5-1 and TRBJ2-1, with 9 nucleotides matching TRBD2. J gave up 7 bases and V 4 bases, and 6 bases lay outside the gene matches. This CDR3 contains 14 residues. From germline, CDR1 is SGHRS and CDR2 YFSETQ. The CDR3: CASSRVAGANEQFF. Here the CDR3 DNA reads TGCGCCAGCAGCAGGGTAGCGGGAGCTAATGAGCAGTTCTTC.

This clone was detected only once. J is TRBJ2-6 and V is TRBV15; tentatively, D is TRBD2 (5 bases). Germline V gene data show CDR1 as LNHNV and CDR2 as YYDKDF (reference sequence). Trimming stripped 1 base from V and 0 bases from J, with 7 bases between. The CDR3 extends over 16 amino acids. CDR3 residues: CATSRATSSGANVLTF. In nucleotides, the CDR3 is TGTGCCACCAGCAGAGCAACTAGCTCTGGGGCCAACGTCCTGACTTTC.

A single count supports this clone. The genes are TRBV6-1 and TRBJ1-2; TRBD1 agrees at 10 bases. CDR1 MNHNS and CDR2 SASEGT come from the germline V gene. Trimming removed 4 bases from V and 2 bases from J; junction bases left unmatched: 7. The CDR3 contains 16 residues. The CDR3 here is CASSAELGQGNYGYTF. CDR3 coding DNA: TGTGCCAGCAGTGCCGAACTGGGACAGGGGAACTATGGCTACACCTTC.

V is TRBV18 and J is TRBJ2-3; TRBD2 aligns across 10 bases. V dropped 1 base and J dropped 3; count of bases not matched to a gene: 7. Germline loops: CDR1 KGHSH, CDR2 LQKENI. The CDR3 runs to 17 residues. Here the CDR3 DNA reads TGTGCCAGCTCACCACTTACAGCGGGAGGGCCAACAGATACGCAGTATTTT. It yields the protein CASSPLTAGGPTDTQYF.

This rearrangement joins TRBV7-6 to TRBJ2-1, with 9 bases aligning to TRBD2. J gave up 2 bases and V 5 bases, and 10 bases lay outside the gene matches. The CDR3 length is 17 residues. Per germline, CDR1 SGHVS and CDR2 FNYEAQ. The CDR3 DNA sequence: TGTGCCAGCAGCCTAAACTTAGCGGGAGACGCCTACAATGAGCAGTTCTTC. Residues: CASSLNLAGDAYNEQFF.

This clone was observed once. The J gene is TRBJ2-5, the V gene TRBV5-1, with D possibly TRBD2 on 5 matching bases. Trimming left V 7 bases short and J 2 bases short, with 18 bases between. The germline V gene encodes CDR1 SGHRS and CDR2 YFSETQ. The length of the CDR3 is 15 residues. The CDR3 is CASSRSGMSQETQYF. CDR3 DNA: TGCGCCAGCTCTAGGTCGGGGATGTCGCAAGAGACCCAGTACTTC.

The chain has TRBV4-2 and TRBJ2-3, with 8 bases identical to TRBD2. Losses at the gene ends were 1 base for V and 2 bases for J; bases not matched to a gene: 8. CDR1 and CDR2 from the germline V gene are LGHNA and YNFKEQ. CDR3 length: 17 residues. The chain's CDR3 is CASSQGGAGAYTDTQYF. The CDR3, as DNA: TGTGCCAGCAGCCAAGGGGGAGCGGGGGCCTACACAGATACGCAGTATTTT.

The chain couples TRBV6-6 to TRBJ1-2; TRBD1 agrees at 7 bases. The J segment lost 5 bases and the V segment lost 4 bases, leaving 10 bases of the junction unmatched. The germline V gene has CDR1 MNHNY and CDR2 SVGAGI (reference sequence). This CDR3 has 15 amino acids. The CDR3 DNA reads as TGTGCCAGCAGTTCCGAGGGGGCTCGTGAATATGGCTACACCTTC. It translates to CASSSEGAREYGYTF.

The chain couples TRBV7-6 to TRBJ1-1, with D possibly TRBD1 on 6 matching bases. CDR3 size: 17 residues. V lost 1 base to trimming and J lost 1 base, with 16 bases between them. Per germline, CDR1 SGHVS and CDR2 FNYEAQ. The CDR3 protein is CASSLGYTGGPNTEAFF. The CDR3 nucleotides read TGTGCCAGCAGCTTAGGATATACGGGGGGGCCGAACACTGAAGCTTTCTTT. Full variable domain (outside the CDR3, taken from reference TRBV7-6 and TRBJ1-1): GAGVSQSPRYKVTKRGQDVALRCDPISGHVSLYWYRQALGQGPEFLTYFNYEAQQDKSGLPNDRFSAERPEGSISTLTIQRTEQRDSAMYRCASSLGYTGGPNTEAFFGQGTRLTVV.